The 12 T cell receptor beta chains reported below all come from one sample, sequenced in a study of blood T cell repertoires in COVID-19. The table came from immunoSEQ multiplex PCR; TCRdb's copy has only in-frame clones and leaves some out. In the table there are roughly 210,000 clones, around nine tenths of which are singletons. The sequenced material came from PBMCs or T cells enriched from blood (not recorded which). All receptors derive from a man younger than 45 in a cohort exposed to, infected with or recovered from COVID-19 (not recorded which).

The chain uses TRBV7-8 and TRBJ1-5; 8 bases are shared with TRBD1. The length of the CDR3 is 15 residues. CDR1 and CDR2 (germline): SGHVS, FQNEAQ. Trimming cost V 4 bases and J 4 bases; bases outside gene matches: 6. CDR3 nucleotides: TGTGCCAGCAGCTCCCGGACAGGGAGGAATCAGCCCCAGCATTTT. As protein: CASSSRTGRNQPQHF.

The chain has TRBV19 and TRBJ1-2; D unresolved. The CDR3 spans 14 residues. Germline V gene sequence: CDR1 LNHDA, CDR2 SQIVND (reference sequence). V was cut by 2 bases and J by 0 bases, with 7 bases left in between. The CDR3 is CASSISDSNYGYTF. The CDR3 DNA reads TGTGCCAGTAGTATAAGCGACTCTAACTATGGCTACACCTTC.

The chain joins TRBV29-1 to TRBJ2-2; 11 bases are a match to TRBD2. Germline trimming cut 8 bases from V and 5 bases from J; bases unmatched to any gene: 4. Germline V gives CDR1 SQVTM, CDR2 ANQGSEA. This CDR3 has 13 amino acids. The CDR3 bases are TGCAGCACCGGGACTAGCGGAACCGGGGAGCTGTTTTTT. Protein: CSTGTSGTGELFF.

The table lists this clone with a few counts. This chain uses TRBV24-1 with TRBJ2-7; maybe TRBD1 (6 bases). Deletions cut 4 bases from V and 5 bases from J, with 14 bases between. This CDR3 has 14 amino acids. The germline CDR1 and CDR2 sequences are KGHDR and SFDVKD. The CDR3, as DNA: TGTGCCACCAGTGAGTCTGGGACAACCCACGAGCAGTACTTC. Its translation is CATSESGTTHEQYF.

This chain uses TRBV12-3 or TRBV12-4 with TRBJ2-1; the D gene is possibly TRBD1 (5 bases). The CDR3 has 13 amino acids. The germline V and J ends were trimmed by 2 bases and 9 bases, with 11 bases remaining between them. The CDR3 bases are TGTGCCAGCAGTTTAATTGGTGGGGCTGAGCAGTTCTTC. Encoded protein: CASSLIGGAEQFF.

The genes are TRBV19 and TRBJ2-3; 11 bases align to TRBD2. J gave up 2 bases and V 8 bases, and 21 bases lay outside the gene matches. The CDR3 is 20 amino acids. The germline V gene encodes CDR1 LNHDA and CDR2 SQIVND (reference sequence). DNA of the CDR3: TGTGCCAGTGGATCCCCGGTACTAGCGGGAGCCTTGGGGGACACAGATACGCAGTATTTT. Amino acids: CASGSPVLAGALGDTDTQYF.

The genes are TRBV2 and TRBJ2-5; 9 bases align to TRBD2. Germline loops: CDR1 SNHLY, CDR2 FYNNEI. The CDR3 extends over 13 amino acids. The junction had 18 bases not matched to a gene; V was cut back by 11 bases and J by 14 bases. The CDR3 DNA reads TGTGCCGGCCGGGGAGGCGGGAGGGCCGCTGACTACTTC. The encoded protein is CAGRGGGRAADYF.

Note on this clone: Other DNA sequences from this sample encode an identical CDR3 as well. The chain has TRBV3-1 (or the pseudogene TRBV3-2) and TRBJ1-1, with no clear D. V shed 1 base and J shed 1 base, with 10 bases lying between them. Germline V gene sequence: CDR1 LGHDT, CDR2 YNNKEL (reference sequence). The CDR3 runs to 15 residues. The CDR3 loop is CASSQGGVPNTEAFF. CDR3 nucleotide sequence: TGTGCCAGCAGCCAAGGCGGTGTCCCGAACACTGAAGCTTTCTTT.

The J gene is TRBJ2-2, the V gene TRBV21-1; the D segment call TRBD2 is taken from the table without a DNA check. TRBV21-1 is a pseudogene. This CDR3 is built from 20 residues. Here the CDR3 reads CASSLRAQREGERNTGELFF. CDR3 coding DNA: TGTGCCAGCAGCTTACGAGCCCAGCGGGAGGGCGAAAGGAACACCGGGGAGCTGTTTTTT.

The chain combines TRBV5-3 with TRBJ2-1; 12 bases map to TRBD2. TRBV5-3 is an open reading frame whose function is uncertain. The CDR3 has 15 amino acids. V shed 4 bases and J 8 bases; nucleotides not matched to a gene: 7. CDR3 sequence reads: CARSTSGRFVDEQFF. The CDR3 DNA reads as TGTGCCAGAAGCACTAGCGGGAGGTTCGTCGATGAGCAGTTCTTC.

The chain joins TRBV5-1 to TRBJ1-2; 11 nucleotides align to TRBD1. Germline assignment: CDR1 SGHRS and CDR2 YFSETQ. The ends lost 4 bases at V and 1 base at J; junction bases unmatched: 6. The CDR3 spans 16 residues. The CDR3 loop reads CASSLDRGHFNYGYTF. CDR3 DNA: TGCGCCAGCAGCCTGGACAGGGGGCATTTTAACTATGGCTACACCTTC.

The gene calls are TRBV3-1 (or the pseudogene TRBV3-2) and TRBJ2-5, with 8 bases lining up with TRBD2. Unmatched junction bases numbered 8, after V lost 3 bases and J lost 2 bases. Germline lookup yields CDR1 LGHDT and CDR2 YNNKEL (reference sequence). The CDR3 consists of 16 residues. CDR3 region: CASSHASGSNQETQYF. As DNA, the CDR3 is TGTGCCAGCAGCCATGCGAGCGGGAGTAATCAAGAGACCCAGTACTTC.